This TCR beta chain was found in a study of blood T cell repertoires in COVID-19. Study-level information: The cDNA or gDNA used as material had been derived from T cells, B-cell-depleted T cells, or PBMCs.

Germline V gene data show CDR1 as MRHNA and CDR2 as SNTAGT. The CDR3 is 16 amino acids. Germline trimming cut 7 bases from V and 0 bases from J; bases unmatched to any gene: 8. Assay used: immunoSEQ multiplex PCR; TCRdb lists only in-frame clones, some missing. The sample has under 200,000 clones, about 88% seen once. This chain connects TRBV6-4 to TRBJ1-4, with 7 bases that match TRBD1. This TCR was sampled from a man between 18 and 35 years old with acute or convalescent COVID-19. Sequenced sample: peripheral blood. CDR3 nucleotides: TGTGCCAGCAAATTGGAGGGGGCTTCAACTAATGAAAAACTGTTTTTT. Its translation: CASKLEGASTNEKLFF.